These 8 T cell receptor beta chains share one sample of origin, sequenced in a study of blood T cell repertoires in COVID-19. Assay: immunoSEQ multiplex PCR; the TCRdb copy retains only in-frame clones and omits some. The sample shows 150,000 to 200,000 clones, over 80% of them seen only once. Sequencing was done on a sample of peripheral blood. The receptors here all came from a woman of 80 years or more with active or convalescent COVID-19.

This clone has just a few counts. The chain employs TRBV29-1 and TRBJ1-3, with 7 bases lining up with TRBD1. With V trimmed by 3 bases and J by 5 bases, 1 base remained unmatched. Germline lookup yields CDR1 SQVTM and CDR2 ANQGSEA. The CDR3 totals 12 residues. The CDR3 protein is CSVETGRNTIYF. The CDR3 DNA follows: TGCAGCGTTGAGACAGGGAGAAACACCATATATTTT.

This chain connects TRBV4-3 to TRBJ2-7; TRBD2 agrees at 11 bases. Germline trimming cut 1 base from V and 2 bases from J; bases unmatched to any gene: 4. The germline gives CDR1 LGHNA, CDR2 YSLEER. The CDR3 spans 16 residues. CDR3 bases: TGCGCCAGCAGCCAAGGGGCTAGCGGGGGGACCTACGAGCAGTACTTC. It is translated as CASSQGASGGTYEQYF.

This chain connects TRBV24-1 to TRBJ2-7, with D perhaps matching TRBD1 (7 bases). Germline V gene sequence: CDR1 KGHDR, CDR2 SFDVKD. The CDR3 has 12 residues. The V end lost 9 bases, the J end lost 9 bases, and 17 bases lay between the germline ends. The CDR3 nucleotides read TGTGCCACCGTCGGAGGGACAGAGGGGCAGTACTTC. Translation gives CATVGGTEGQYF.

J is TRBJ2-1 and V is TRBV3-1 (or the pseudogene TRBV3-2); 7 positions agree with TRBD1. The CDR3 contains 15 residues. Trimming cost V 0 bases and J 6 bases; bases outside gene matches: 5. Germline V CDR1 and CDR2: LGHDT, YNNKEL (reference sequence). This CDR3 is CASSQEAAGGNEQFF. CDR3 sequence (DNA): TGTGCCAGCAGCCAAGAAGCCGCAGGGGGCAATGAGCAGTTCTTC.

V and J are TRBV6-5 and TRBJ1-3; D may be TRBD1 (6 bases). Germline V gene lookup returns CDR1 MNHEY and CDR2 SVGAGI. This CDR3 comprises 14 residues. Trimming took off 6 bases at V and 4 bases at J, with 13 bases between the two ends. This CDR3 reads CASRGASAGNTIYF. The CDR3 coding sequence is TGTGCCAGCAGGGGGGCCTCGGCGGGAAACACCATATATTTT.

The chain has TRBV4-1 and TRBJ2-1; TRBD2 agrees at 11 bases. The CDR3 contains 16 residues. Germline trimming cut 0 bases from V and 10 bases from J; bases unmatched to any gene: 8. Germline V lookup: CDR1 MGHRA, CDR2 YSYEKL. The CDR3 DNA follows: TGCGCCAGCAGCCAAGATAAGGTACTAGCGGGGGCGGAGCAGTTCTTC. It encodes CASSQDKVLAGAEQFF.

The chain uses TRBV7-2 and TRBJ2-1, with 7 bases identical to TRBD2. The germline V gene has CDR1 SGHTA and CDR2 FQGNSA. The V gene end was trimmed by 5 bases and the J gene end by 9 bases; junction bases not matched to a gene: 4. The CDR3 spans 12 residues. The CDR3 nucleotides read TGTGCCAGCAGCCTAGGGAGGGTTGAGCAGTTCTTC. This codes for CASSLGRVEQFF.

The CDR3, as DNA: TGTGCCAGCAGGTATAGACAGGGGACGAACACTGAAGCTTTCTTT. It encodes CASRYRQGTNTEAFF. The V call is TRBV7-2, the J call TRBJ1-1, with TRBD1 matching over 8 bases. V was clipped by 6 bases and J by 1 base; unmatched bases: 7. Germline V gives CDR1 SGHTA, CDR2 FQGNSA. The CDR3 totals 15 residues. The variable domain in full, with the rest retrieved from reference TRBV7-2 and TRBJ1-1, is GAGVSQSPSNKVTEKGKDVELRCDPISGHTALYWYRQSLGQGLEFLIYFQGNSAPDKSGLPSDRFSAERTGGSVSTLTIQRTQQEDSAVYLCASRYRQGTNTEAFFGQGTRLTVV.